Listed here are 29 T cell receptor beta chains from one sample, sequenced in a study of draining lymph node invasion in breast cancer (TCRdb year 2020). CD4+ CD45RA- CD25high cells were sorted as memory regulatory T cells. Libraries were prepared through bulk RNA-seq. The sequencing machine was an Illumina HiSeq 2500. TCRdb itself trimmed the public reads at Q25 with fastp, ran MiXCR and retained productive beta chains. Rows matching on CDR3 protein sequence are summarized as one entry with the most common DNA and genes. The sample records 2,500 to 3,000 distinct CDR3 sequences, 64% of which are singletons. Around 2.9% of the sample belongs to the ten largest clones. The sample comprised sorted memory Tregs from a lymph node. What the cell subset or site label conveys for this sample: CD45RA-negative sorted CD4+ T cells (memory Tconv or effector/memory Treg). These receptors came from a female donor with luminal breast cancer.

The chain recombines TRBV6-5 with TRBJ1-2; 8 bases line up with TRBD1. CDR1 is MNHEY and CDR2 is SVGAGI in the germline V gene. Trimming took 5 bases from V and 8 from J; bases not matched to a gene: 10. The length of the CDR3 is 14 residues. The CDR3 DNA follows: TGTGCCAGCAGTCCCCGAGACAGGGGACGGGGCTACACCTTC. This codes for CASSPRDRGRGYTF.

This clonotype was seen more than once but under ten times. This chain joins TRBV4-2 and TRBJ1-1; D unclear. Between the trimmed V and J ends, which lost 1 base and 1 base, there was a span of 7 bases. CDR1 and CDR2 from the germline V gene are LGHNA and YNFKEQ. This CDR3 comprises 14 residues. The CDR3 sequence is CASSQVGANTEAFF. CDR3 DNA sequence: TGTGCCAGCAGCCAAGTAGGAGCGAACACTGAAGCTTTCTTT.

The rearrangement joins TRBV6-6 to TRBJ2-2; 7 bases align to TRBD2. This CDR3 is built from 16 residues. The germline CDR1 and CDR2 sequences are MNHNY and SVGAGI (reference sequence). The ends lost 1 base at V and 1 base at J; junction bases unmatched: 3. CDR3 DNA: TGTGCCAGCAGTTACTTTGGCGGGGGGAACACCGGGGAGCTGTTTTTT. It specifies CASSYFGGGNTGELFF.

The chain carries TRBV20-1 and TRBJ1-5; TRBD1 matches 7 bases. This CDR3 has 13 amino acids. Trimming cost V 4 bases and J 7 bases; bases outside gene matches: 7. CDR1 and CDR2 (germline): DFQATT, SNEGSKA (reference sequence). DNA of the CDR3: TGCAGTGCTATGACAGGGCGCGCACAGCCCCAGCATTTT. Translating it yields CSAMTGRAQPQHF.

The chain employs TRBV11-2 and TRBJ2-5; the match to TRBD1 covers 7 bases. Germline V gene lookup returns CDR1 SGHAT and CDR2 FQNNGV. V lost 5 bases, J lost 2 bases, and 5 bases stayed unmatched. This CDR3 comprises 14 residues. CDR3 protein: CASSERQGQETQYF. The CDR3 nucleotides read TGTGCCAGCAGCGAACGACAGGGACAAGAGACCCAGTACTTC.

V is TRBV7-6 and J is TRBJ2-3; 11 nucleotides agree with TRBD2. CDR1 is SGHVS and CDR2 is FNYEAQ in the germline V gene. Trimming took 5 bases from V and 3 from J; bases not matched to a gene: 4. The CDR3 is made up of 15 amino acids. Written as DNA, the CDR3 is TGTGCCAGCAGCCCACTAGCGGGGGTGACAGATACGCAGTATTTT. Encoded protein: CASSPLAGVTDTQYF.

This clonotype was seen a few times. The V and J genes are TRBV20-1 and TRBJ1-6, with D tentatively TRBD1 (6 bases). Trimming cost V 1 base and J 3 bases, with 13 bases left between them. Per the germline V gene, CDR1 is DFQATT and CDR2 is SNEGSKA (reference sequence). The CDR3 runs to 16 residues. The CDR3 DNA reads as TGCAGTGCTAGAGGCGCAGGGGCTTTCTATAATTCACCCCTCCACTTT. The encoded protein is CSARGAGAFYNSPLHF.

The V gene is TRBV6-1, the J gene TRBJ2-7, with 7 bases identical to TRBD2. Germline CDR1 and CDR2: MNHNS and SASEGT. J was trimmed by 0 bases and V by 7 bases; bases with no gene match: 6. The CDR3 has 14 residues. This CDR3 reads CASMGLAVSYEQYF. In DNA form, the CDR3 reads TGTGCCAGCATGGGCCTAGCGGTCTCCTACGAGCAGTACTTC.

The chain links TRBV20-1 to TRBJ2-3; 8 bases match TRBD2. The J segment lost 8 bases and the V segment lost 3 bases, leaving 10 bases of the junction unmatched. This CDR3 is 14 amino acids long. Per the germline V gene, CDR1 is DFQATT and CDR2 is SNEGSKA (reference sequence). The CDR3, as DNA: TGCAGTGCTAGCGGGGGGGCCGGCGGGGGTACGCAGTATTTT. Encoded protein: CSASGGAGGGTQYF.

The chain links TRBV30 to TRBJ2-2; maybe TRBD1 (6 bases). This CDR3 comprises 12 residues. V was shortened by 3 bases and J by 13 bases, with 15 bases between the two germline ends. Per the germline V gene, CDR1 is GTSNPN and CDR2 is SVGIG (reference sequence). DNA of the CDR3: TGTGCCTGGAGACGGCAGACAGGTTCGCTGTTTTTT. Translated, it gives CAWRRQTGSLFF.

The chain has TRBV13 and TRBJ1-3; D perhaps matches TRBD1 (6 bases). The germline V and J ends were trimmed by 5 bases and 3 bases, with 17 bases remaining between them. The CDR3 covers 16 residues. From germline, CDR1 is PRHDT and CDR2 FYEKMQ (reference sequence). In DNA, the CDR3 is TGTGCCAGCAGCGCAACACAGGGTGGGGATGGAAACACCATATATTTT. Translation: CASSATQGGDGNTIYF. Full variable domain (remainder filled in from reference TRBV13 and TRBJ1-3): AAGVIQSPRHLIKEKRETATLKCYPIPRHDTVYWYQQGPGQDPQFLISFYEKMQSDKGSIPDRFSAQQFSDYHSELNMSSLELGDSALYFCASSATQGGDGNTIYFGEGSWLTVV.

The rearrangement uses TRBV4-2 and TRBJ1-2, with TRBD1 matching 9 bases. The germline V gene has CDR1 LGHNA and CDR2 YNFKEQ. Trimming at V came to 0 bases and at J to 4 bases, leaving 9 bases not matched to a gene. The CDR3 extends over 17 amino acids. The CDR3: CASSQEGGWDRVYGYTF. Written as DNA, the CDR3 is TGTGCCAGCAGCCAAGAGGGGGGATGGGACAGGGTCTATGGCTACACCTTC.

This clonotype was seen a single time. This sequence joins TRBV4-1 and TRBJ1-1; 9 bases are a match to TRBD1. J was trimmed by 2 bases and V by 5 bases; bases with no gene match: 15. The CDR3 consists of 18 residues. In germline, CDR1 is MGHRA, CDR2 YSYEKL. The DNA of the CDR3 is TGCGCCAGCAGCAGTCGGACAGGGGATAGAGGGATTAACACTGAAGCTTTCTTT. Protein sequence: CASSSRTGDRGINTEAFF.

The rearrangement joins TRBV6-1 to TRBJ2-7, with D possibly matching TRBD2 (6 bases). The germline V and J ends were trimmed by 1 base and 9 bases, with 7 bases remaining between them. The CDR3 extends over 11 amino acids. Germline V gene lookup returns CDR1 MNHNS and CDR2 SASEGT. The CDR3 is CASSEGRGQYV. In DNA form, the CDR3 reads TGTGCCAGCAGTGAAGGGCGGGGGCAGTACGTC.

V and J are TRBV5-1 and TRBJ1-1; tentatively, D is TRBD1 (5 bases). Deletions cut 0 bases from V and 4 bases from J, with 16 bases between. Germline V CDR1 and CDR2: SGHRS, YFSETQ. CDR3 length equals 16 residues. In DNA form, the CDR3 reads TGCGCCAGCAGCTTGGAGGGCGGCAGGGCGGGCACTGAAGCTTTCTTT. Residues: CASSLEGGRAGTEAFF.

Comment on this clonotype: An end of the junction does not agree with germline; a read error may underlie this. V and J are TRBV27 and TRBJ1-5; perhaps TRBD1 as D (5 bases). Per the germline V gene, CDR1 is MNHEY and CDR2 is SMNVEV (reference sequence). The CDR3 has 15 amino acids. The DNA for the CDR3 is TGTGCCAGCAGCCCGAGGACGGGGGGGGATCACCCCCAGCATTTT. As protein: CASSPRTGGDHPQHF.

The gene calls are TRBV13 and TRBJ1-1; D remains unclear. The CDR3 spans 14 residues. Germline lookup yields CDR1 PRHDT and CDR2 FYEKMQ (reference sequence). V was cut by 5 bases and J by 5 bases, with 15 bases left in between. CDR3 coding DNA: TGTGCCAGCAGCCTATCTAATTTAGGGACTGAAGCTTTCTTT. Its protein product is CASSLSNLGTEAFF.

CDR3 region: CASSPRDSLNQPQHF. CDR3 DNA: TGTGCCAGCAGCCCTAGGGACAGTTTGAATCAGCCCCAGCATTTT. The chain has TRBV7-8 and TRBJ1-5, with 7 nucleotides matching TRBD1. The CDR3 contains 15 residues. V was pared by 5 bases and J by 4 bases, with 8 bases of the junction left unmatched. CDR1 and CDR2 (germline): SGHVS, FQNEAQ.

The chain is built from TRBV5-1 and TRBJ2-7; D unresolved. Trimming removed 1 base from V and 3 bases from J, with 14 bases in between. CDR1 is SGHRS and CDR2 is YFSETQ in the germline V gene. The CDR3 loop spans 15 amino acids. DNA for the CDR3: TGCGCCAGCAGCTTGTGGCTTACACGCCTCTACGAGCAGTACTTC. Translation: CASSLWLTRLYEQYF.

The chain links TRBV6-5 to TRBJ1-2; maybe TRBD1 (6 bases). The CDR3 covers 14 residues. V shed 6 bases and J shed 3 bases, with 14 bases lying between them. Germline lookup yields CDR1 MNHEY and CDR2 SVGAGI. CDR3 bases: TGTGCCAGCAGAGTGACAGGTTCTCACTATGGCTACACCTTC. Amino acids: CASRVTGSHYGYTF.

This clonotype was detected a few times. The chain carries TRBV11-2 and TRBJ2-7; the D gene is possibly TRBD2 (6 bases). This CDR3 has 16 residues. CDR1 is SGHAT, CDR2 FQNNGV, per germline. Trimming cost V 5 bases and J 2 bases, with 19 bases left between them. CDR3 sequence (DNA): TGTGCCAGCAGCGTAGGTGCCCGGGGGAGAACCTACGAGCAGTACTTC. Translating it yields CASSVGARGRTYEQYF.

The chain employs TRBV7-3 and TRBJ1-1; D is uncertain. The germline V gene encodes CDR1 SGHTA and CDR2 FQGTGA. Trimming left V 8 bases short and J 6 bases short, with 10 bases between. The CDR3 loop spans 11 amino acids. CDR3 coding DNA: TGTGCCAGCGCTCAAGGAGCTGAAGCTTTCTTT. This sequence encodes CASAQGAEAFF.

CDR3 coding DNA: TGTGCCAGCAGCGTAGGTCTCGGGGGGGCCCTTCAAGAGACCCAGTACTTC. Its translation: CASSVGLGGALQETQYF. This chain uses TRBV9 with TRBJ2-5; 8 bases align to TRBD2. Trimming took 0 bases from V and 2 from J; bases not matched to a gene: 9. The CDR3 consists of 17 residues. Germline CDR1 SGDLS, CDR2 YYNGEE.

The chain is built from TRBV6-2 or TRBV6-3 and TRBJ2-1; TRBD2 agrees at 9 bases. The V gene's germline CDR1 is MNHEY and CDR2 SVGEGT. CDR3 length: 16 amino acids. Germline trimming cut 0 bases from V and 9 bases from J; bases unmatched to any gene: 9. The CDR3 loop is CASSYSASGVVGEQFF. DNA for the CDR3: TGTGCCAGCAGTTACTCGGCTAGCGGGGTAGTAGGTGAGCAGTTCTTC.

The sample holds a few counts of this clonotype. J is TRBJ2-7 and V is TRBV7-9; TRBD1 matches 9 bases. Losses at the gene ends were 5 bases for V and 3 bases for J; bases not matched to a gene: 2. The CDR3 has 13 amino acids. Germline V gives CDR1 SEHNR, CDR2 FQNEAQ (reference sequence). For the CDR3, the DNA is TGTGCCAGCAGCCCGGACAGGGGCTACGAGCAGTACTTC. This codes for CASSPDRGYEQYF.

This chain joins TRBV6-5 and TRBJ2-6; TRBD2 aligns across 13 bases. Germline CDR1 reads MNHEY; CDR2 reads SVGAGI. The CDR3 loop spans 18 amino acids. Trimming took 5 bases from V and 0 from J; bases not matched to a gene: 4. The CDR3 sequence is CASSTGLAGASGANVLTF. As DNA, the CDR3 is TGTGCCAGCAGTACCGGACTAGCGGGGGCCTCTGGGGCCAACGTCCTGACTTTC.

V gene TRBV19 combines with J gene TRBJ1-5; 7 bases fit TRBD1. In germline, CDR1 is LNHDA, CDR2 SQIVND (reference sequence). With 7 bases clipped from V and 0 bases from J, the junction kept 6 bases outside the gene matches. CDR3 length equals 15 residues. The CDR3 protein is CASKLTGNSNQPQHF. The CDR3 DNA reads TGTGCCAGTAAGTTGACAGGGAATAGCAATCAGCCCCAGCATTTT.

The chain recombines TRBV6-6 with TRBJ1-5; D possibly corresponds to TRBD1 (5 bases). V was clipped by 7 bases and J by 2 bases, with 15 bases between them. CDR1 and CDR2 from the germline V gene are MNHNY and SVGAGI (reference sequence). The CDR3 consists of 15 residues. The CDR3 sequence: CASTTGPLRNQPQHF. CDR3 nucleotide sequence: TGTGCCAGCACCACGGGGCCCCTTCGCAATCAGCCCCAGCATTTT.

This clonotype was recorded once. The chain links TRBV6-1 to TRBJ2-3; D perhaps matches TRBD2 (5 bases). The V end was cut by 1 base, the J end by 6 bases, with 8 bases between. Per germline, CDR1 MNHNS and CDR2 SASEGT. The CDR3 contains 13 residues. CDR3 protein: CASSEVRGDTQYF. The CDR3 DNA is TGTGCCAGCAGTGAAGTTCGAGGGGATACGCAGTATTTT.